The 8 T cell receptor beta chains presented below share a single source sample, sequenced in a study of blood T cell repertoires in COVID-19. Sequencing used immunoSEQ multiplex PCR; TCRdb keeps in-frame clones, though not all of them. The sample records 250,000 to 400,000 clones, 87% being singletons. The sample was peripheral blood. These receptors came from a man aged 45 to 65 with active or convalescent COVID-19.

The chain couples TRBV4-3 to TRBJ1-5; possible D gene TRBD1, 5 bases. This CDR3 is built from 15 residues. Germline CDR1 LGHNA, CDR2 YSLEER. V lost 0 bases to trimming and J lost 4 bases, with 10 bases between them. The CDR3 here is CASSQEAGDNQPQHF. DNA for the CDR3: TGCGCCAGCAGCCAAGAAGCGGGGGATAATCAGCCCCAGCATTTT.

The chain employs TRBV7-2 and TRBJ2-1; 7 bases agree with TRBD1. After removal of 0 bases from V and 0 bases from J, the junction contained 2 bases not matched to a gene. The CDR3 sequence is 16 residues long. From germline, CDR1 is SGHTA and CDR2 FQGNSA. The CDR3 here is CASSLARDSSYNEQFF. CDR3 in DNA: TGTGCCAGCAGCTTAGCGAGGGACAGCTCCTACAATGAGCAGTTCTTC.

The chain has TRBV18 and TRBJ1-2, with a tentative D call TRBD1 (5 bases). Germline assignment: CDR1 KGHSH and CDR2 LQKENI. V lost 2 bases and J lost 8, with 12 bases in between. The CDR3 has 13 residues. The CDR3 nucleotides read TGTGCCAGCTCACCAGGAGGGGATCGAGGCTACACCTTC. This codes for CASSPGGDRGYTF.

This sequence joins TRBV7-3 and TRBJ2-3, with D possibly being TRBD2 (6 bases). The V gene lost 4 bases and the J gene lost 4 bases, with 12 bases spanning the gap. The CDR3 is 14 amino acids. Germline assignment: CDR1 SGHTA and CDR2 FQGTGA. The CDR3 loop reads CASSSGRSADTQYF. DNA of the CDR3: TGTGCCAGCAGCTCAGGGAGGAGCGCAGATACGCAGTATTTT.

The CDR3 bases are TGTGCCAGCCAGACTAGCGGGAGGGCAGATACGCAGTATTTT. Protein: CASQTSGRADTQYF. V and J are TRBV19 and TRBJ2-3, with 14 bases aligning to TRBD2. Germline V lookup: CDR1 LNHDA, CDR2 SQIVND (reference sequence). With 9 bases clipped from V and 4 bases from J, the junction kept 3 bases outside the gene matches. This CDR3 contains 14 residues.

This clone showed up just once. This chain joins TRBV21-1 and TRBJ2-7; the table assigns TRBD2, which was not confirmed against the DNA. TRBV21-1 is a documented pseudogene. This CDR3 region has 17 residues. The CDR3 nucleotides are TGTGCCAGCAGCTCTCGGCGACTACTGAGGAGCTCCTACGAGCAGTACTTC. Its translation is CASSSRRLLRSSYEQYF.

The chain is built from TRBV19 and TRBJ2-5; D gene uncertain. There are 15 residues in the CDR3. Germline V CDR1 and CDR2: LNHDA, SQIVND (reference sequence). Between the trimmed V and J ends, which lost 1 base and 7 bases, there was a span of 16 bases. In DNA, the CDR3 is TGTGCCAGTAGTATAGCCGGCGCAATGAGAGGGACCCAGTACTTC. Residues: CASSIAGAMRGTQYF. Supplemented by reference TRBV19 and TRBJ2-5, the full variable domain reads DGGITQSPKYLFRKEGQNVTLSCEQNLNHDAMYWYRQDPGQGLRLIYYSQIVNDFQKGDIAEGYSVSREKKESFPLTVTSAQKNPTAFYLCASSIAGAMRGTQYFGPGTRLLVL.

The V gene is TRBV15, the J gene TRBJ2-1; weak D call: TRBD2 (6 bases). V was cut by 5 bases and J by 1 base, with 15 bases left in between. This CDR3 has 16 residues. Per germline, CDR1 LNHNV and CDR2 YYDKDF (reference sequence). The CDR3 DNA reads as TGTGCCACCAGCGGACGGGACTGGAAGTCCTACAATGAGCAGTTCTTC. Protein product: CATSGRDWKSYNEQFF.